Following are 9 T cell receptor beta chains from one sample sequenced in a study of blood T cell repertoires in COVID-19 (dated by TCRdb to 2018 to 2020). Receptor libraries were prepared by the immunoSEQ multiplex PCR assay. Entries here come from immuneACCESS through TCRdb and include only in-frame sequences with V and J called. Some clones fail to appear in such tables; in the studies checked, an unresolved V gene covers under half of the shortfall, and the cause of the remainder is unknown. In this sample the table shows about 120,000 clones, roughly 87% of which occur a single time. In total, the top ten clones hold 4% to 5.5% of the sample. Specimen: peripheral blood. Receptors originate from a human donor in a cohort sampled during active COVID-19.

The chain employs TRBV20-1 and TRBJ1-2; the D gene is possibly TRBD1 (6 bases). V lost 3 bases to trimming and J lost 1 base, with 21 bases between them. This CDR3 spans 17 amino acids. Germline V CDR1 and CDR2: DFQATT, SNEGSKA (reference sequence). The CDR3 DNA sequence: TGCAGTGCTAGTACAGGGACGACCTCCGATGTTAACTATGGCTACACCTTC. Translated: CSASTGTTSDVNYGYTF.

The chain joins TRBV28 to TRBJ2-5; no definite D call. The CDR3 sequence is 12 residues long. Germline V gene data show CDR1 as MDHEN and CDR2 as SYDVKM. Between the trimmed V and J ends, which lost 6 bases and 4 bases, there was a span of 9 bases. The CDR3 nucleotides read TGTGCCAGCAGACCAGGATTAGAGACCCAGTACTTC. Protein: CASRPGLETQYF.

The rearrangement joins TRBV24-1 to TRBJ2-1; 11 bases fit TRBD2. The V gene's germline CDR1 is KGHDR and CDR2 SFDVKD. The CDR3 is made up of 16 amino acids. With V trimmed by 1 base and J by 7 bases, 5 bases remained unmatched. The CDR3 coding sequence is TGTGCCACCAGTGATTTTCTGGCTAGCGGGAGGAATGAGCAGTTCTTC. Protein sequence: CATSDFLASGRNEQFF.

V and J are TRBV7-2 and TRBJ2-7, with 8 bases that match TRBD2. The CDR3 length is 15 residues. From germline, CDR1 is SGHTA and CDR2 FQGNSA. The junction had 9 bases not matched to a gene; V was cut back by 4 bases and J by 4 bases. The CDR3 DNA reads as TGTGCCAGCAGCTCTTGGGCGGGGGGCGGATACGAGCAGTACTTC. This encodes CASSSWAGGGYEQYF. The variable domain in full, completed from reference TRBV7-2 and TRBJ2-7, reads GAGVSQSPSNKVTEKGKDVELRCDPISGHTALYWYRQSLGQGLEFLIYFQGNSAPDKSGLPSDRFSAERTGGSVSTLTIQRTQQEDSAVYLCASSSWAGGGYEQYFGPGTRLTVT.

The V and J genes are TRBV4-1 and TRBJ1-5; D is unresolved. V was cut by 1 base and J by 4 bases, with 8 bases left in between. This CDR3 is built from 14 residues. In germline, CDR1 is MGHRA, CDR2 YSYEKL. For the CDR3, the DNA is TGCGCCAGCAGCCAAGTGTCGGGGAATCAGCCCCAGCATTTT. Its protein product is CASSQVSGNQPQHF.

The V call is TRBV11-2, the J call TRBJ2-7; possibly TRBD1 for D (5 bases). Germline loops: CDR1 SGHAT, CDR2 FQNNGV. V lost 1 base and J lost 3, with 10 bases in between. The CDR3 extends over 14 amino acids. The CDR3 DNA reads TGTGCCAGCAGCTTAGGTCCAGGGATCTACGAGCAGTACTTC. Amino acid sequence: CASSLGPGIYEQYF.

This clone was observed once. V gene TRBV18 combines with J gene TRBJ2-7, with 7 bases lining up with TRBD2. CDR1 is KGHSH and CDR2 is LQKENI in the germline V gene. CDR3 length equals 14 residues. Germline trimming cut 3 bases from V and 3 bases from J; bases unmatched to any gene: 5. The DNA of the CDR3 is TGTGCCAGCTCACCCCCCGGGACTAACTACGAGCAGTACTTC. Its translation is CASSPPGTNYEQYF.

The V gene is TRBV12-3 or TRBV12-4, the J gene TRBJ2-7, with unresolved D. The CDR3 spans 13 residues. V was cut by 5 bases and J by 7 bases, with 15 bases left in between. For the CDR3, the DNA is TGTGCCAGCAGTCGCATACGTTCGAGGGAGCAGTACTTC. It specifies CASSRIRSREQYF.

The rearrangement links TRBV6-2 or TRBV6-3 to TRBJ2-7; D possibly corresponds to TRBD1 (6 bases). The CDR3 length is 15 residues. From germline, CDR1 is MNHEY and CDR2 SVGEGT. V was trimmed by 0 bases and J by 3 bases, leaving 12 bases between them. CDR3 nucleotide sequence: TGTGCCAGCAGTTACTCAGGGGACAAAGTCTACGAGCAGTACTTC. Encoded protein: CASSYSGDKVYEQYF.